The 29 T cell receptor beta chains listed next were all sequenced from one sample in a study of cytomegalovirus exposure and HLA in healthy donors. A multiplex PCR was run with 60 Vbeta primers and 13 Jbeta primers. The data were produced by immunoSEQ multiplex PCR, yet TCRdb's version contains in-frame clones alone and is incomplete. The sample contains approximately 170,000 clones, around 85% of which appear only once. Source material: PBMCs. These receptors were taken from a boy between 2 and 10 years old in good health and CMV-seronegative.

The genes are TRBV6-5 and TRBJ1-2; D perhaps matches TRBD1 (5 bases). V lost 8 bases and J 0 bases, leaving 10 bases between the germline ends. The CDR3 has 13 residues. Germline CDR1 and CDR2: MNHEY and SVGAGI. The CDR3 coding sequence is TGTGCCAGCCACGGACAAGCTAACTATGGCTACACCTTC. The encoded protein is CASHGQANYGYTF.

CDR3 sequence (DNA): TGCGCCAGCAGCTTGGCCGAGGCAGTCCGGGTCCGGAACACTGAAGCTTTCTTT. Translated: CASSLAEAVRVRNTEAFF. This chain links TRBV5-1 with TRBJ1-1; no firm D call. V was cut by 0 bases and J by 1 base, with 19 bases left in between. The CDR3 consists of 18 residues. The V gene's germline CDR1 is SGHRS and CDR2 YFSETQ.

The DNA for the CDR3 is TGTGCCAGCAGCTGGGACAGAGAAGAGACCCAGTACTTC. This gives the protein CASSWDREETQYF. The chain has TRBV5-8 and TRBJ2-5; 7 bases are shared with TRBD1. CDR1 and CDR2 (germline): SGHTS, YDEGEE. V dropped 3 bases and J dropped 3; count of bases not matched to a gene: 2. This CDR3 contains 13 residues.

This chain joins TRBV30 and TRBJ1-1; 8 positions match TRBD1. This CDR3 has 10 residues. V lost 3 bases, J lost 10 bases, and 1 base stayed unmatched. Per germline, CDR1 GTSNPN and CDR2 SVGIG (reference sequence). The CDR3 nucleotides are TGTGCCTGGAGACAGGGGGTAGCTTTCTTT. Encoded protein: CAWRQGVAFF.

The V call is TRBV9, the J call TRBJ1-3; D remains unclear. The V gene's germline CDR1 is SGDLS and CDR2 YYNGEE. The ends were cut back, 0 bases at V and 0 bases at J, with 7 bases in the middle. The CDR3 totals 15 residues. The CDR3 reads CASSVGGSSGNTIYF. DNA for the CDR3: TGTGCCAGCAGCGTAGGAGGGAGCTCTGGAAACACCATATATTTT. Based on the CDR3 plus reference TRBV9 and TRBJ1-3, the full variable domain is DSGVTQTPKHLITATGQRVTLRCSPRSGDLSVYWYQQSLDQGLQFLIQYYNGEERAKGNILERFSAQQFPDLHSELNLSSLELGDSALYFCASSVGGSSGNTIYFGEGSWLTVV.

CDR3 DNA sequence: TGCGCCAGCAGCCGAGAAGGACAGCCGAGCTCCTATAATTCACCCCTCCACTTT. The encoded protein is CASSREGQPSSYNSPLHF. The genes are TRBV4-1 and TRBJ1-6; maybe TRBD1 (6 bases). Trimming took off 4 bases at V and 0 bases at J, with 16 bases between the two ends. This CDR3 spans 18 amino acids. Looked up from germline, CDR1 is MGHRA and CDR2 is YSYEKL.

The chain recombines TRBV11-2 with TRBJ2-1; 7 bases fit TRBD2. V lost 1 base, J lost 4 bases, and 13 bases stayed unmatched. The CDR3 runs 18 residues. Germline V gene sequence: CDR1 SGHAT, CDR2 FQNNGV. The CDR3 protein is CASSLGTTIAGPYNEQFF. The CDR3, as DNA: TGTGCCAGCAGCTTAGGGACTACAATAGCGGGCCCTTACAATGAGCAGTTCTTC.

The chain couples TRBV5-6 to TRBJ2-7, with 7 bases identical to TRBD1. CDR3 length equals 16 residues. Germline trimming cut 1 base from V and 2 bases from J; bases unmatched to any gene: 9. Germline CDR1 SGHDT, CDR2 YYEEEE. In DNA, the CDR3 is TGTGCCAGCAGCTTGAGGGGGCTCTCCAGTCCCTACGAGCAGTACTTC. This gives the protein CASSLRGLSSPYEQYF. The full variable domain, its missing parts supplied by reference TRBV5-6 and TRBJ2-7, is DAGVTQSPTHLIKTRGQQVTLRCSPKSGHDTVSWYQQALGQGPQFIFQYYEEEERQRGNFPDRFSGHQFPNYSSELNVNALLLGDSALYLCASSLRGLSSPYEQYFGPGTRLTVT.

This clone was found once. This chain links TRBV5-6 with TRBJ1-2; no clear D gene. Trimming shortened V by 0 bases and J by 3 bases, and 9 bases separated the two germline ends. Per the germline V gene, CDR1 is SGHDT and CDR2 is YYEEEE. This CDR3 spans 14 amino acids. The CDR3 loop is CASSLAGGYYGYTF. CDR3 sequence (DNA): TGTGCCAGCAGCTTGGCCGGCGGATACTATGGCTACACCTTC.

The J gene is TRBJ2-1, the V gene TRBV28; 7 positions agree with TRBD2. V dropped 6 bases and J dropped 1; count of bases not matched to a gene: 9. Germline V gene data show CDR1 as MDHEN and CDR2 as SYDVKM. The CDR3 extends over 16 amino acids. The CDR3: CASREASGGSYNEQFF. The CDR3 DNA follows: TGTGCCAGCAGGGAAGCTAGCGGTGGTTCCTACAATGAGCAGTTCTTC. The full variable domain, in which reference TRBV28 and TRBJ2-1 provide the parts outside the CDR3, is DVKVTQSSRYLVKRTGEKVFLECVQDMDHENMFWYRQDPGLGLRLIYFSYDVKMKEKGDIPEGYSVSREKKERFSLILESASTNQTSMYLCASREASGGSYNEQFFGPGTRLTVL.

The CDR3 spells CAWYGGTEAFF. The CDR3, as DNA: TGTGCCTGGTATGGGGGGACTGAAGCTTTCTTT. The rearrangement uses TRBV30 and TRBJ1-1; D perhaps matches TRBD1 (5 bases). CDR1 and CDR2 (germline): GTSNPN, SVGIG (reference sequence). Between the trimmed V and J ends, which lost 5 bases and 5 bases, there was a span of 9 bases. The CDR3 runs 11 residues.

V gene TRBV11-2 combines with J gene TRBJ2-3, with 12 bases matching TRBD2. The CDR3 sequence is 15 residues long. Trimming took 5 bases from V and 5 from J; bases not matched to a gene: 5. Germline V gene sequence: CDR1 SGHAT, CDR2 FQNNGV. CDR3 coding DNA: TGTGCCAGCAGCCCTAGCGGGAGGGCCGAAGATACGCAGTATTTT. Its translation is CASSPSGRAEDTQYF.

CDR3 DNA sequence: TGTGCCAGCAGTTTGCCAGGCGAGCAGTACTTC. Its translation is CASSLPGEQYF. This chain links TRBV28 with TRBJ2-7; D ambiguous. Germline V CDR1 and CDR2: MDHEN, SYDVKM. The V end was cut by 3 bases, the J end by 6 bases, with 6 bases between. This CDR3 has 11 amino acids.

This chain uses TRBV29-1 with TRBJ2-2, with 9 bases matching TRBD2. From germline, CDR1 is SQVTM and CDR2 ANQGSEA. V shed 6 bases, J shed 4 bases, and the junction held 9 bases outside the gene matches. This CDR3 region has 15 residues. CDR3: CSVGIAGASTGELFF. As DNA, the CDR3 is TGCAGCGTCGGAATAGCGGGAGCGTCCACCGGGGAGCTGTTTTTT.

The rearrangement uses TRBV4-1 and TRBJ1-1; D is perhaps TRBD1 (5 bases). This CDR3 has 15 amino acids. Trimming took off 3 bases at V and 1 base at J, with 12 bases between the two ends. Germline assignment: CDR1 MGHRA and CDR2 YSYEKL. The CDR3 sequence: CASSQPTATNTEAFF. The DNA of the CDR3 is TGCGCCAGCAGCCAGCCGACAGCGACGAACACTGAAGCTTTCTTT.

This chain connects TRBV19 to TRBJ2-1; the D gene is possibly TRBD2 (7 bases). V was shortened by 6 bases and J by 9 bases, with 15 bases between the two germline ends. The CDR3 totals 13 residues. Per the germline V gene, CDR1 is LNHDA and CDR2 is SQIVND (reference sequence). CDR3 amino acids: CASRGGGRGEQFF. CDR3 bases: TGTGCCAGTAGAGGGGGGGGTAGGGGTGAGCAGTTCTTC.

Concerning this clone itself: Other DNA sequences within the sample encode an identical CDR3. The chain uses TRBV28 and TRBJ1-5; tentatively, D is TRBD1 (5 bases). V lost 2 bases and J lost 1, with 6 bases in between. CDR3 length: 14 amino acids. Germline V lookup: CDR1 MDHEN, CDR2 SYDVKM. The CDR3 loop is CASSLTGSNQPQHF. DNA for the CDR3: TGTGCCAGCAGTTTAACAGGAAGCAATCAGCCCCAGCATTTT.

CDR3 loop: CASSLSRGSGELFF. The CDR3 nucleotides are TGTGCCAGCAGTTTATCGCGGGGGTCCGGGGAGCTGTTTTTT. The rearrangement joins TRBV27 to TRBJ2-2, with 7 bases identical to TRBD2. Germline V gene lookup returns CDR1 MNHEY and CDR2 SMNVEV (reference sequence). The CDR3 contains 14 residues. The V gene end was trimmed by 0 bases and the J gene end by 6 bases; junction bases not matched to a gene: 1.

This clone has more than one count but fewer than ten. This chain joins TRBV6-4 and TRBJ2-1, with D perhaps matching TRBD2 (5 bases). CDR3 length: 14 residues. Germline lookup yields CDR1 MRHNA and CDR2 SNTAGT. Trimming shortened V by 3 bases and J by 6 bases, and 12 bases separated the two germline ends. CDR3 sequence reads: CASSEEGIPNEQFF. The CDR3 DNA sequence: TGTGCCAGCAGTGAAGAGGGAATACCCAATGAGCAGTTCTTC.

The rearrangement uses TRBV29-1 and TRBJ2-5; 9 positions match TRBD1. V lost 3 bases, J lost 4 bases, and 9 bases stayed unmatched. The CDR3 totals 15 residues. The germline gives CDR1 SQVTM, CDR2 ANQGSEA. The CDR3 DNA follows: TGCAGCGTTGAGTCGGGACAGGGAGTTTTAGAGACCCAGTACTTC. It specifies CSVESGQGVLETQYF.

The CDR3 DNA follows: TGTGCCAGCAGCCACCCCCAGAATGATGGACAGCATAATTCACCCCTCCACTTT. Its translation: CASSHPQNDGQHNSPLHF. The chain has TRBV14 and TRBJ1-6; D might be TRBD1 (6 bases). CDR3 size: 18 residues. Per the germline V gene, CDR1 is SGHDN and CDR2 is FVKESK. V lost 3 bases and J lost 5, with 20 bases in between.

The genes are TRBV28 and TRBJ1-5; no clear D. The CDR3 runs to 15 residues. The germline V and J ends were trimmed by 6 bases and 0 bases, with 12 bases remaining between them. CDR1 and CDR2 (germline): MDHEN, SYDVKM. CDR3 nucleotides: TGTGCCAGCAGGATGCCGGGTGGTAGCAATCAGCCCCAGCATTTT. Translation: CASRMPGGSNQPQHF.

The chain carries TRBV7-9 and TRBJ1-1; TRBD1 might be the D (6 bases). The V end was cut by 8 bases, the J end by 12 bases, with 19 bases between. CDR3 length: 12 residues. In germline, CDR1 is SEHNR, CDR2 FQNEAQ (reference sequence). DNA for the CDR3: TGTGCCAGCGAACAAGGGGGACAAGTACCTTTCTTT. Its protein product is CASEQGGQVPFF.

The gene calls are TRBV6-1 and TRBJ1-6, with a tentative D call TRBD1 (5 bases). The CDR3 has 14 residues. Germline CDR1 is MNHNS and CDR2 is SASEGT. Deletions cut 6 bases from V and 4 bases from J, with 10 bases between. The chain's CDR3 is CASSPGPYNSPLHF. The CDR3 DNA sequence: TGTGCCAGCAGCCCAGGGCCTTATAATTCACCCCTCCACTTT.

CDR3 sequence reads: CASSVGQVKANYGYTF. In nucleotides, the CDR3 is TGTGCCAGCAGCGTCGGACAGGTGAAAGCTAACTATGGCTACACCTTC. The rearrangement links TRBV7-2 to TRBJ1-2; TRBD1 matches 7 bases. V trimming: 5 bases; J trimming: 0 bases; junction bases outside the gene matches: 9. Germline CDR1 and CDR2: SGHTA and FQGNSA. CDR3 size: 16 residues. The whole variable domain, remainder taken from reference TRBV7-2 and TRBJ1-2, is GAGVSQSPSNKVTEKGKDVELRCDPISGHTALYWYRQSLGQGLEFLIYFQGNSAPDKSGLPSDRFSAERTGGSVSTLTIQRTQQEDSAVYLCASSVGQVKANYGYTFGSGTRLTVV.

This rearrangement joins TRBV19 to TRBJ2-7; TRBD2 matches 7 bases. The CDR3 totals 13 residues. Unmatched junction bases numbered 7, after V lost 9 bases and J lost 2 bases. Germline V gives CDR1 LNHDA, CDR2 SQIVND (reference sequence). The chain's CDR3 is CARERGAAYEQYV. The DNA of the CDR3 is TGTGCCAGAGAGCGGGGCGCCGCCTACGAGCAGTACGTC.

This rearrangement joins TRBV6-5 to TRBJ1-5; 7 bases align to TRBD1. CDR3 length: 13 residues. The germline V gene encodes CDR1 MNHEY and CDR2 SVGAGI. Losses at the gene ends were 6 bases for V and 4 bases for J; bases not matched to a gene: 3. CDR3 sequence reads: CASRTGPNQPQHF. DNA for the CDR3: TGTGCCAGCAGGACAGGGCCTAATCAGCCCCAGCATTTT.

The chain is built from TRBV7-9 and TRBJ1-4; D not resolved. In germline, CDR1 is SEHNR, CDR2 FQNEAQ (reference sequence). With 1 base removed from V and 6 bases from J, the gap between germline ends came to 6 bases. The CDR3 length is 13 residues. CDR3: CASSLGADEKLFF. In DNA form, the CDR3 reads TGTGCCAGCAGCTTAGGGGCCGATGAAAAACTGTTTTTT.

The chain joins TRBV5-1 to TRBJ1-2; D not resolved. The germline V and J ends were trimmed by 0 bases and 5 bases, with 11 bases remaining between them. The length of the CDR3 is 14 residues. CDR1 SGHRS and CDR2 YFSETQ come from the germline V gene. The DNA of the CDR3 is TGCGCCAGCAGCTTGGACGAGTTAAGTTATGGCTACACCTTC. Translating it yields CASSLDELSYGYTF.